The clone carrying this T cell receptor (beta chain) was seen just once. Assay used: immunoSEQ multiplex PCR; TCRdb lists only in-frame clones, some missing. The sample lists approximately 130,000 clones; around 83% were seen once. V was trimmed by 6 bases and J by 3 bases, leaving 11 bases between them. Germline lookup yields CDR1 KGHSH and CDR2 LQKENI. The CDR3 runs to 13 residues. The sample originates from a study of blood T cell repertoires in COVID-19. Overall study context: Whether acute or convalescent, the COVID-19 samples came from the United States, Italy and Spain. T cells, B-cell-depleted T cells, or PBMCs provided the cDNA or gDNA that served as material.

Sequencing was performed on peripheral blood. The gene calls are TRBV18 and TRBJ1-1; the D is unclear. The TCR originated in an elderly man with active or convalescent COVID-19. The CDR3 DNA is TGTGCCAGCTCCTTCCACGCAGACACTGAAGCTTTCTTT. Amino acids: CASSFHADTEAFF.